This T cell receptor (beta chain) was identified in a study of breast tumors, draining lymph nodes, adjacent tissues. TCRdb redid the calling of the multiplex PCR reads with MiXCR, one entry per CDR3 protein. The sample comprises approximately 250,000 distinct CDR3 sequences, 30% to 35% of which are singletons, and approximately 3.3% rests with the top ten. Germline CDR1 and CDR2: LNHNV and YYDKDF (reference sequence). This CDR3 contains 15 residues. Trimming took 2 bases from V and 5 from J, leaving 13 bases between them. This clonotype came up many times. Breast cancer patients provided tissue from their axillary draining lymph nodes.

This chain uses TRBV15 with TRBJ2-1; D not resolved. The TCR sequence derives from a female donor with breast cancer. Some clones in this sample may be carry-over from other donors' samples. The sample consisted of axillary lymph node tissue. The CDR3 DNA is TGTGCCACCAGCAGAACCAGGAGTGCAGACAATGAGCAGTTCTTC. Translating gives CATSRTRSADNEQFF.